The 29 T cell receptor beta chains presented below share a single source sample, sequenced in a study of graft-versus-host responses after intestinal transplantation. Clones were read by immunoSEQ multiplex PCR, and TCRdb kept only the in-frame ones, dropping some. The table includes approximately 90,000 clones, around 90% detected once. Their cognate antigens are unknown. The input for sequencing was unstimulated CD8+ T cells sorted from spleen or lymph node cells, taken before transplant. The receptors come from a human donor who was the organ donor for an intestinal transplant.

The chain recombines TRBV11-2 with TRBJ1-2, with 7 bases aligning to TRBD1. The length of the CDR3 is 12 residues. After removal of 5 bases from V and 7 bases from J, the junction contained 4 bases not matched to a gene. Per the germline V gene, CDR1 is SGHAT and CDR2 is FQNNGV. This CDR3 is CASSPGTVGYTF. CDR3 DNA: TGTGCCAGCAGCCCAGGGACAGTTGGCTACACCTTC.

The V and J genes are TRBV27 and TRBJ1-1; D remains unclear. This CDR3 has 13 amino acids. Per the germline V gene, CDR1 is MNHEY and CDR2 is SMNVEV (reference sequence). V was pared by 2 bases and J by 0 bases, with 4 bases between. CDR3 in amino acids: CASSLGLNTEAFF. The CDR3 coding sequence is TGTGCCAGCAGTTTAGGGCTGAACACTGAAGCTTTCTTT.

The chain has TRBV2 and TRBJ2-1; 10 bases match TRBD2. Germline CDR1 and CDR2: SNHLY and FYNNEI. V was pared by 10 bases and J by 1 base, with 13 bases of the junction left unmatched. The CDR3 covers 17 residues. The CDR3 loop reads CAKQDLTSGVSYNEQFF. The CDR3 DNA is TGTGCCAAACAAGACTTAACTAGCGGGGTTTCCTACAATGAGCAGTTCTTC.

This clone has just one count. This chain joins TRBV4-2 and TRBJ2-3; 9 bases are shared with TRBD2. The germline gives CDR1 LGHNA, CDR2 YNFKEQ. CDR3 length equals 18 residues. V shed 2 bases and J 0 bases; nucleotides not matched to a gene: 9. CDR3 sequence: CASSQSGRGLASTDTQYF. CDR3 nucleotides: TGTGCCAGCAGCCAATCCGGACGGGGACTAGCAAGCACAGATACGCAGTATTTT.

The CDR3 DNA follows: TGCGCCAGCAGCCAAGAAGGATCAGGGATTAGCACAGATACGCAGTATTTT. It yields the protein CASSQEGSGISTDTQYF. This sequence joins TRBV4-1 and TRBJ2-3; possible D gene TRBD1, 5 bases. The ends were cut back, 0 bases at V and 0 bases at J, with 13 bases in the middle. The germline gives CDR1 MGHRA, CDR2 YSYEKL. The CDR3 loop spans 17 amino acids.

The DNA for the CDR3 is TGTGCCAGCAATGGACAGGGATTAACCGGGGAGCTGTTTTTT. Its protein is CASNGQGLTGELFF. This sequence joins TRBV6-4 and TRBJ2-2; TRBD1 agrees at 8 bases. This CDR3 has 14 residues. Trimming cost V 7 bases and J 5 bases; bases outside gene matches: 6. Germline values: CDR1 MRHNA, CDR2 SNTAGT.

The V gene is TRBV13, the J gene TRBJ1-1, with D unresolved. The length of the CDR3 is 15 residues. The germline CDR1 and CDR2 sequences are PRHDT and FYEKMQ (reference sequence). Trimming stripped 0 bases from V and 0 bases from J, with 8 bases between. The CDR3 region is CASSLGFQMNTEAFF. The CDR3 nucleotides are TGTGCCAGCAGCTTAGGATTTCAGATGAACACTGAAGCTTTCTTT.

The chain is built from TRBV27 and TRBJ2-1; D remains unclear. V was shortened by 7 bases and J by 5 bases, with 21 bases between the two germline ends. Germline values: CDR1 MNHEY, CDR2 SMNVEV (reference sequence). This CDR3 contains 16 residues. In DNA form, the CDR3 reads TGTGCCAGCAAAACCTATCGGGTCCCCCGCGACAATGAGCAGTTCTTC. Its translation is CASKTYRVPRDNEQFF.

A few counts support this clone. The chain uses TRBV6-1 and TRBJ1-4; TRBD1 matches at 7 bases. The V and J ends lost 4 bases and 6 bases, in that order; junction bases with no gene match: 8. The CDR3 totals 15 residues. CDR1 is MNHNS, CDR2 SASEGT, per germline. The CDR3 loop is CASSAKGARDEKLFF. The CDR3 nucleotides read TGTGCCAGCAGTGCCAAGGGGGCGCGGGATGAAAAACTGTTTTTT.

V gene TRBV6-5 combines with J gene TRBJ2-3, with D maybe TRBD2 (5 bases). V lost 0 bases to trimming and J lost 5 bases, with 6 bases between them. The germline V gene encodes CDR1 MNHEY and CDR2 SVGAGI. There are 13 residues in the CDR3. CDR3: CASSYSLEDTQYF. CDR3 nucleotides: TGTGCCAGCAGTTACTCACTAGAAGATACGCAGTATTTT.

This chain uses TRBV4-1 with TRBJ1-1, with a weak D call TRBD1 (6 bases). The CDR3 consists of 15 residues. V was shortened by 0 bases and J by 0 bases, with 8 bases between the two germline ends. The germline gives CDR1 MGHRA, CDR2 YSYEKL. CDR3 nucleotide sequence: TGCGCCAGCAGCCAAGATGCAGGGGTGAACACTGAAGCTTTCTTT. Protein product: CASSQDAGVNTEAFF.

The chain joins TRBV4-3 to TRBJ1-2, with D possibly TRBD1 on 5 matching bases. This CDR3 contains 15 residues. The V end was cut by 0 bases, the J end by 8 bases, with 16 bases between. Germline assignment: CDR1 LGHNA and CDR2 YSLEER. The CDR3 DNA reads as TGCGCCAGCAGCCAAGATCGGTCAGGGTCACGAGGCTACACCTTC. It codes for CASSQDRSGSRGYTF.

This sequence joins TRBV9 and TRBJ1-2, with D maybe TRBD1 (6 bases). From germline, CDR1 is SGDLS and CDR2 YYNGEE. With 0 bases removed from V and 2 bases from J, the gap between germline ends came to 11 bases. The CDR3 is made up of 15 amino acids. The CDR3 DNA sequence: TGTGCCAGCAGCGTAGGAGGACAGCCCAACTATGGCTACACCTTC. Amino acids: CASSVGGQPNYGYTF.

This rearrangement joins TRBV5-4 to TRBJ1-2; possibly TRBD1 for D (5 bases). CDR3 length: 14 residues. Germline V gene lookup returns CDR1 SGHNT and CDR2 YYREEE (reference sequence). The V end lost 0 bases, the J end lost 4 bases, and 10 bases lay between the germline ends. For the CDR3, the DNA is TGTGCCAGCAGCTTGGAGAAACAGGTCTATGGCTACACCTTC. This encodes CASSLEKQVYGYTF. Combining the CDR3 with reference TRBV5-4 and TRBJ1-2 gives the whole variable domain ETGVTQSPTHLIKTRGQQVTLRCSSQSGHNTVSWYQQALGQGPQFIFQYYREEENGRGNFPPRFSGLQFPNYSSELNVNALELDDSALYLCASSLEKQVYGYTFGSGTRLTVV.

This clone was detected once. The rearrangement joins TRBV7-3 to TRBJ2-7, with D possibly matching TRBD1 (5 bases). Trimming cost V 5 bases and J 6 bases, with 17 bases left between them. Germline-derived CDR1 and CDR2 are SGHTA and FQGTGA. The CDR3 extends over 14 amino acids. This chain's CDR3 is CASSPGHPLAEQYF. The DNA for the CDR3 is TGTGCCAGCAGCCCAGGACACCCTCTGGCCGAGCAGTACTTC.

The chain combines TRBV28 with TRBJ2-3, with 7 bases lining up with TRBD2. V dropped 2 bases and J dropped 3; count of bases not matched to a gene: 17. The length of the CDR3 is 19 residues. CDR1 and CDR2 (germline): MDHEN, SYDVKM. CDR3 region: CASSLKSGVSGYMTDTQYF. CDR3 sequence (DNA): TGTGCCAGCAGTTTAAAAAGCGGGGTTAGCGGATACATGACAGATACGCAGTATTTT.

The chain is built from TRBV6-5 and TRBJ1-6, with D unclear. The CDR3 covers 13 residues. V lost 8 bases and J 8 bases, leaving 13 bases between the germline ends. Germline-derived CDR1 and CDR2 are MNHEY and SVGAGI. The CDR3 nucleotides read TGTGCCAGCGCCCCGGGTTCACATTCACCCCTCCACTTT. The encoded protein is CASAPGSHSPLHF.

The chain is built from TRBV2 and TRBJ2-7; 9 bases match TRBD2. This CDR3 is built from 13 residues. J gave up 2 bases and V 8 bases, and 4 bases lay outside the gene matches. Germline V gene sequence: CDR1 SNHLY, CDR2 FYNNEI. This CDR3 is CASSSGAPYEQYF. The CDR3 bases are TGTGCCAGCTCTAGCGGGGCTCCCTACGAGCAGTACTTC. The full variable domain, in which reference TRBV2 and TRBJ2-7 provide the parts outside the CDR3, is EPEVTQTPSHQVTQMGQEVILRCVPISNHLYFYWYRQILGQKVEFLVSFYNNEISEKSEIFDDQFSVERPDGSNFTLKIRSTKLEDSAMYFCASSSGAPYEQYFGPGTRLTVT.

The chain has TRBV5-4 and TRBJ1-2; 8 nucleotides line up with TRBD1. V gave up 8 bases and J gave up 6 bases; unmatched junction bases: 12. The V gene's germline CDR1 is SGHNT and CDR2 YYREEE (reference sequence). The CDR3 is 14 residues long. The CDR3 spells CASRQGPRLDGYTF. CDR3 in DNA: TGTGCCAGTAGACAGGGGCCTCGTCTAGATGGCTACACCTTC.

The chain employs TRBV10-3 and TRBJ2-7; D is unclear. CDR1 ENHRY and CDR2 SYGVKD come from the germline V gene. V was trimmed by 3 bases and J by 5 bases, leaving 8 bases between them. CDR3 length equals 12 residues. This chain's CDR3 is CAISDRPHEQYF. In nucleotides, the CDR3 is TGTGCCATCAGTGATCGTCCCCACGAGCAGTACTTC.

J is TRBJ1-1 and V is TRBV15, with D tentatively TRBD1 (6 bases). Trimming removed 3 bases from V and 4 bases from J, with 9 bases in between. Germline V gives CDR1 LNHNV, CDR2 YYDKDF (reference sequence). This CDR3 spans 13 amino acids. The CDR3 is CATSRGAGTEAFF. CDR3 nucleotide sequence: TGTGCCACCAGCAGGGGGGCGGGCACTGAAGCTTTCTTT. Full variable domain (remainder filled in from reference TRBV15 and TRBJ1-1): DAMVIQNPRYQVTQFGKPVTLSCSQTLNHNVMYWYQQKSSQAPKLLFHYYDKDFNNEADTPDNFQSRRPNTSFCFLDIRSPGLGDTAMYLCATSRGAGTEAFFGQGTRLTVV.

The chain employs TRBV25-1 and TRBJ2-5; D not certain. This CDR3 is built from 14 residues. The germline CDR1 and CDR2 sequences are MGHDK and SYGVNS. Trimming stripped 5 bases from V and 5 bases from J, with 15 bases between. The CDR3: CASSHPFSVETQYF. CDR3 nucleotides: TGTGCCAGCAGTCACCCATTTTCGGTGGAGACCCAGTACTTC.

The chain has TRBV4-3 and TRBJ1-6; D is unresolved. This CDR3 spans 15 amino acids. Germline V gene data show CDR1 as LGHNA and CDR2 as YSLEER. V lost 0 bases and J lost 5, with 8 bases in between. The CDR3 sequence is CASSQDLVNNSPLHF. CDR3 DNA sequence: TGCGCCAGCAGCCAAGACCTAGTCAATAATTCACCCCTCCACTTT.

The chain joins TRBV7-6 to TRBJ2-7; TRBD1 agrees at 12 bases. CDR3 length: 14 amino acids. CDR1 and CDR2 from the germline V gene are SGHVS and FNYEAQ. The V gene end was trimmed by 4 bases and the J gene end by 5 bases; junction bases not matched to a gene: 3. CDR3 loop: CASSSGQGANEQYF. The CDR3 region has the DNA TGTGCCAGCAGCTCGGGACAGGGGGCCAACGAGCAGTACTTC.

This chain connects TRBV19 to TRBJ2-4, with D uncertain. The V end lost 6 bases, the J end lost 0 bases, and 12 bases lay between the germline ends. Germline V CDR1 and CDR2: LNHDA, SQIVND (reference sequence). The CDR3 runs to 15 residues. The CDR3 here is CASSAVRLAKNIQYF. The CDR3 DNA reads TGTGCCAGTAGCGCTGTGCGGCTAGCCAAAAACATTCAGTACTTC.

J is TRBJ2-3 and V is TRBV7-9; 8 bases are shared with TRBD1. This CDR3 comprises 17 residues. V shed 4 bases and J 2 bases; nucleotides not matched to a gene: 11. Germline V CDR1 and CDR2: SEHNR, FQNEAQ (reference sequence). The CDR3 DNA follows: TGTGCCAGCAGCTCTTTCTTAGGACAGGGAGTCACAGATACGCAGTATTTT. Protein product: CASSSFLGQGVTDTQYF.

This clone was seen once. The CDR3 reads CASSDAATGELFF. CDR3 sequence (DNA): TGTGCCAGCAGTGACGCGGCTACCGGGGAGCTGTTTTTT. The rearrangement joins TRBV6-4 to TRBJ2-2, with D unclear. Trimming stripped 2 bases from V and 5 bases from J, with 6 bases between. There are 13 residues in the CDR3. Per germline, CDR1 MRHNA and CDR2 SNTAGT.

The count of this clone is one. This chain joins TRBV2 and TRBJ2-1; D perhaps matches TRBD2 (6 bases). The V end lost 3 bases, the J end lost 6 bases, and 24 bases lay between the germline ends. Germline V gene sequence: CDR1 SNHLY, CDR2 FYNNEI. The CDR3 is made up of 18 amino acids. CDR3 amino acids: CASSDLLGGARLGNEQFF. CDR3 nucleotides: TGTGCCAGCAGTGATTTGTTGGGGGGAGCTCGGTTGGGCAATGAGCAGTTCTTC.

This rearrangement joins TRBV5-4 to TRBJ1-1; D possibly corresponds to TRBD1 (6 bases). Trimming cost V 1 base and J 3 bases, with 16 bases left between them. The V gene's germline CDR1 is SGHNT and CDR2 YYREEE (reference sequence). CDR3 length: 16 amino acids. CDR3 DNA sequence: TGTGCCAGCAGCTTGCTAGGACAGCATTTGGACACTGAAGCTTTCTTT. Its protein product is CASSLLGQHLDTEAFF.